This entry concerns a single TCR beta chain. Its antigen is unknown. Total RNA extracted from each sample amounted to at least 6 micrograms. This specimen belongs to a study of blood T cells in healthy people across ages. The use of a sample-barcoded 5' primer and a J-beta primer mix characterized a second PCR of roughly 7 to 12 cycles. Each cDNA molecule was tagged by a template-switch adaptor with 12 random nucleotides. TCRdb re-called the 5' RACE reads with MiXCR, one entry per CDR3 protein. The sample yields 650,000 to 950,000 distinct CDR3 sequences, under 45% seen once. Germline V gene lookup returns CDR1 SGHDN and CDR2 FVKESK. The junction had 6 bases not matched to a gene; V was cut back by 4 bases and J by 0 bases. CDR3 length equals 16 residues. Study outcomes and limitations: In the absence of known donor CMV status, changes in expanded clonotypes were possibly confounded. As naive T cell percentage varied, TCR beta diversity correlated strongly with it.

The sequenced sample consisted of blood. The source is a man aged 60 to 69 in good health. The chain links TRBV14 to TRBJ1-1, with 9 bases matching TRBD1. In DNA, the CDR3 is TGTGCCAGCAGCCGTCCGGGACAGGGTATGAACACTGAAGCTTTCTTT. It is translated as CASSRPGQGMNTEAFF.